These 29 T cell receptor beta chains share one sample of origin, sequenced in a study of cytomegalovirus exposure and HLA in healthy donors. Sequenced by immunoSEQ multiplex PCR; TCRdb stores in-frame clones only, minus some. The top ten clones hold 4% to 4.5% of a sample with 150,000 to 200,000 clones, roughly nine tenths of them seen once. Sample: PBMCs. The receptors shown here come from a man between 18 and 29 years old in good health and CMV-seropositive.

V and J are TRBV27 and TRBJ2-7, with 8 nucleotides matching TRBD2. Germline CDR1 MNHEY, CDR2 SMNVEV (reference sequence). The CDR3 has 14 residues. Trimming took 7 bases from V and 4 from J; bases not matched to a gene: 9. CDR3 nucleotides: TGTGCCAGCACCCACGCTAGCGGGTCGTACGAGCAGTACTTC. The encoded protein is CASTHASGSYEQYF.

This clone was counted once. DNA of the CDR3: TGTGCCAGCAGTTTAGTAGCGGGAGCGGACACCGGGGAGCTGTTTTTT. Translation: CASSLVAGADTGELFF. This rearrangement joins TRBV6-4 to TRBJ2-2, with 9 bases aligning to TRBD2. Germline V gene lookup returns CDR1 MRHNA and CDR2 SNTAGT. The CDR3 loop spans 16 amino acids. J lost 3 bases, V lost 5 bases, and 7 bases had no gene match.

J is TRBJ2-1 and V is TRBV21-1; TRBD2, as called in the table, went unchecked against the DNA. TRBV21-1 is assigned pseudogene status. CDR3 length: 15 residues. The CDR3 region is CASRRGGSSYNEQFF. CDR3 in DNA: TGTGCCAGCAGGCGAGGTGGGAGCTCCTACAATGAGCAGTTCTTC.

The chain's CDR3 is CASSPVGRDRGGELFF. DNA of the CDR3: TGCGCCAGCAGCCCAGTAGGTCGGGACAGGGGCGGGGAGCTGTTTTTT. The V and J genes are TRBV4-1 and TRBJ2-2, with TRBD1 matching 10 bases. This CDR3 is built from 16 residues. The trim removed 4 bases at V and 7 bases at J, leaving 9 bases unmatched. Germline-derived CDR1 and CDR2 are MGHRA and YSYEKL.

CDR3 amino acids: CAWLGLAENEQFF. As DNA, the CDR3 is TGTGCCTGGTTGGGACTAGCGGAAAATGAGCAGTTCTTC. V usage is TRBV30 and J usage is TRBJ2-1; 11 bases agree with TRBD2. The CDR3 has 13 amino acids. The germline V gene has CDR1 GTSNPN and CDR2 SVGIG (reference sequence). With 5 bases clipped from V and 7 bases from J, the junction kept 4 bases outside the gene matches.

V is TRBV20-1 and J is TRBJ2-3; no firm D call. Trimming took off 3 bases at V and 2 bases at J, with 3 bases between the two ends. Germline assignment: CDR1 DFQATT and CDR2 SNEGSKA (reference sequence). The CDR3 sequence is 11 residues long. The CDR3 DNA is TGCAGTGCTAGCCTCACAGATACGCAGTATTTT. This translates into CSASLTDTQYF.

V and J are TRBV4-2 and TRBJ2-1, with 10 positions matching TRBD2. After removal of 2 bases from V and 5 bases from J, the junction contained 9 bases not matched to a gene. The germline CDR1 and CDR2 sequences are LGHNA and YNFKEQ. CDR3 length: 17 amino acids. CDR3 sequence (DNA): TGTGCCAGCAGCCAAACCCCGGGACTAGCGCTTCACAATGAGCAGTTCTTC. This codes for CASSQTPGLALHNEQFF.

This clone has just a few counts. The chain carries TRBV7-9 and TRBJ2-7; possibly TRBD1 for D (5 bases). Germline V gives CDR1 SEHNR, CDR2 FQNEAQ (reference sequence). The length of the CDR3 is 13 residues. With 3 bases removed from V and 3 bases from J, the gap between germline ends came to 9 bases. As DNA, the CDR3 is TGTGCCAGCAGCTTCGCAGGGAACTACGAGCAGTACTTC. This encodes CASSFAGNYEQYF.

The chain employs TRBV29-1 and TRBJ2-5, with a possible D match to TRBD2 (6 bases). Per the germline V gene, CDR1 is SQVTM and CDR2 is ANQGSEA. Trimming removed 2 bases at V and 5 bases at J, with 9 bases between. There are 12 residues in the CDR3. CDR3: CSVEPGRETQYF. The CDR3 DNA follows: TGCAGCGTTGAACCAGGGAGGGAGACCCAGTACTTC. Full variable domain (outside the CDR3, taken from reference TRBV29-1 and TRBJ2-5): SAVISQKPSRDICQRGTSLTIQCQVDSQVTMMFWYRQQPGQSLTLIATANQGSEATYESGFVIDKFPISRPNLTFSTLTVSNMSPEDSSIYLCSVEPGRETQYFGPGTRLLVL.

The chain uses TRBV9 and TRBJ2-1; D is perhaps TRBD2 (5 bases). CDR3 length: 15 amino acids. Germline V gene lookup returns CDR1 SGDLS and CDR2 YYNGEE. The V and J ends lost 4 bases and 7 bases respectively, with 18 bases between them. The CDR3: CASSPLLVGANEQFF. Here the CDR3 DNA reads TGTGCCAGCAGCCCCCTCTTAGTGGGAGCGAATGAGCAGTTCTTC.

For this clone: A much more abundant neighbour one base away suggests this may be a read error. The gene calls are TRBV15 and TRBJ2-7; D remains ambiguous. Trimming removed 0 bases at V and 3 bases at J, with 3 bases between. Germline-derived CDR1 and CDR2 are LNHNV and YYDKDF (reference sequence). The CDR3 has 12 residues. CDR3 region: CATSRDLYEQYF. In DNA, the CDR3 is TGTGCCACCAGCAGAGACCTCTACGAGCAGTACTTC.

As DNA, the CDR3 is TGTGCCAGTAGTCATAACACAGGGGACGAAATGAACACTGAAGCTTTCTTT. Encoded protein: CASSHNTGDEMNTEAFF. The V call is TRBV19, the J call TRBJ1-1; 7 positions match TRBD1. The ends lost 5 bases at V and 0 bases at J; junction bases unmatched: 12. Germline V gene lookup returns CDR1 LNHDA and CDR2 SQIVND (reference sequence). The CDR3 consists of 17 residues.

This chain connects TRBV30 to TRBJ1-1; 9 bases line up with TRBD1. CDR3 length: 16 residues. With 0 bases clipped from V and 1 base from J, the junction kept 6 bases outside the gene matches. Germline lookup yields CDR1 GTSNPN and CDR2 SVGIG (reference sequence). The CDR3 sequence is CAWSVGQGTPNTEAFF. The CDR3, as DNA: TGTGCCTGGAGTGTTGGACAGGGGACCCCGAACACTGAAGCTTTCTTT.

The chain links TRBV6-6 to TRBJ2-7; the match to TRBD1 covers 9 bases. This CDR3 is built from 15 residues. J gave up 3 bases and V 7 bases, and 10 bases lay outside the gene matches. CDR1 MNHNY and CDR2 SVGAGI come from the germline V gene (reference sequence). CDR3 loop: CASTSLGQGSYEQYF. CDR3 DNA: TGTGCCAGCACCTCCCTGGGACAGGGAAGCTACGAGCAGTACTTC.

This chain links TRBV19 with TRBJ2-4, with a tentative D call TRBD2 (7 bases). This CDR3 contains 15 residues. Looked up from germline, CDR1 is LNHDA and CDR2 is SQIVND (reference sequence). Trimming cost V 3 bases and J 6 bases, with 15 bases left between them. The CDR3 spells CASSIPQGGGNIQYF. CDR3 nucleotide sequence: TGTGCCAGTAGTATTCCCCAGGGAGGGGGAAACATTCAGTACTTC. Full variable domain (remainder filled in from reference TRBV19 and TRBJ2-4): DGGITQSPKYLFRKEGQNVTLSCEQNLNHDAMYWYRQDPGQGLRLIYYSQIVNDFQKGDIAEGYSVSREKKESFPLTVTSAQKNPTAFYLCASSIPQGGGNIQYFGAGTRLSVL.

The chain employs TRBV28 and TRBJ2-7; D remains unclear. The germline gives CDR1 MDHEN, CDR2 SYDVKM. This CDR3 is 12 amino acids long. Between the trimmed V and J ends, which lost 6 bases and 10 bases, there was a span of 16 bases. CDR3 sequence: CASSQELRSQYF. Here the CDR3 DNA reads TGTGCCAGCAGCCAAGAGTTGAGGTCCCAGTACTTC.

The gene calls are TRBV9 and TRBJ1-1; D is unresolved. This CDR3 contains 14 residues. V lost 1 base to trimming and J lost 1 base, with 8 bases between them. The V gene's germline CDR1 is SGDLS and CDR2 YYNGEE. This CDR3 reads CASSVSRQNTEAFF. The CDR3 DNA reads as TGTGCCAGCAGCGTATCGCGACAGAACACTGAAGCTTTCTTT. Based on the CDR3 plus reference TRBV9 and TRBJ1-1, the full variable domain is DSGVTQTPKHLITATGQRVTLRCSPRSGDLSVYWYQQSLDQGLQFLIQYYNGEERAKGNILERFSAQQFPDLHSELNLSSLELGDSALYFCASSVSRQNTEAFFGQGTRLTVV.

The rearrangement uses TRBV12-5 and TRBJ2-2; D may be TRBD1 (6 bases). Germline assignment: CDR1 LGHNT and CDR2 FRNRAP. Trimming took off 1 base at V and 2 bases at J, with 11 bases between the two ends. The CDR3 contains 16 residues. The CDR3 loop is CASGLGNRVNTGELFF. The CDR3 bases are TGTGCTAGTGGTTTGGGTAACAGGGTAAACACCGGGGAGCTGTTTTTT.

This chain joins TRBV10-2 and TRBJ1-4; 9 bases fit TRBD1. The length of the CDR3 is 13 residues. Germline V CDR1 and CDR2: WSHSY, SAAADI. The V and J ends lost 9 bases and 5 bases, in that order; junction bases with no gene match: 4. Here the CDR3 reads CASAGTGNEKLFF. The CDR3, as DNA: TGCGCCAGTGCCGGGACAGGGAATGAAAAACTGTTTTTT.

V is TRBV20-1 and J is TRBJ2-7; weak D call: TRBD1 (6 bases). Per germline, CDR1 DFQATT and CDR2 SNEGSKA (reference sequence). Trimming stripped 3 bases from V and 4 bases from J, with 7 bases between. This CDR3 contains 11 residues. CDR3: CSASRGYEQYF. CDR3 DNA sequence: TGCAGTGCTAGCAGGGGATACGAGCAGTACTTC.

The chain uses TRBV6-5 and TRBJ2-7; D may be TRBD1 (6 bases). V shed 6 bases and J shed 2 bases, with 14 bases lying between them. Germline CDR1 and CDR2: MNHEY and SVGAGI. The CDR3 sequence is 14 residues long. The CDR3 DNA reads TGTGCCAGCAGACAAAACAGGGCCGCCTACGAGCAGTACTTC. This translates into CASRQNRAAYEQYF.

This sequence joins TRBV7-6 and TRBJ2-1; no definite D call. CDR1 is SGHVS, CDR2 FNYEAQ, per germline. Trimming pared 3 bases from V and 7 bases from J, leaving 7 bases between. This CDR3 region has 12 residues. CDR3 sequence reads: CASSFLANEQFF. In nucleotides, the CDR3 is TGTGCCAGCAGCTTCCTGGCAAATGAGCAGTTCTTC.

The chain joins TRBV5-1 to TRBJ2-1; no reliable D call. This CDR3 contains 13 residues. Trimming cost V 0 bases and J 8 bases, with 9 bases left between them. Germline assignment: CDR1 SGHRS and CDR2 YFSETQ. The CDR3 spells CASSLVLDHEQFF. CDR3 in DNA: TGCGCCAGCAGCTTGGTTCTAGACCATGAGCAGTTCTTC.

The chain is built from TRBV5-1 and TRBJ2-7; 9 bases agree with TRBD1. CDR3 length equals 14 residues. J gave up 1 base and V 3 bases, and 2 bases lay outside the gene matches. Germline V gives CDR1 SGHRS, CDR2 YFSETQ. CDR3 region: CASSYGTGSYEQYF. In DNA form, the CDR3 reads TGCGCCAGCAGCTACGGGACAGGGTCCTACGAGCAGTACTTC.

The chain combines TRBV13 with TRBJ1-3; TRBD1 matches 8 bases. The germline V gene has CDR1 PRHDT and CDR2 FYEKMQ (reference sequence). V lost 3 bases, J lost 3 bases, and 19 bases stayed unmatched. The CDR3 sequence is 20 residues long. This CDR3 is CASSLSQKYQGAVYGNTIYF. The CDR3 DNA reads as TGTGCCAGCAGCTTGTCACAAAAATATCAGGGGGCTGTTTATGGAAACACCATATATTTT. The full variable domain, its missing parts supplied by reference TRBV13 and TRBJ1-3, is AAGVIQSPRHLIKEKRETATLKCYPIPRHDTVYWYQQGPGQDPQFLISFYEKMQSDKGSIPDRFSAQQFSDYHSELNMSSLELGDSALYFCASSLSQKYQGAVYGNTIYFGEGSWLTVV.

The table lists this clone with a few counts. CDR3 loop: CSVAGLNTEAFF. The CDR3 region has the DNA TGCAGCGTTGCGGGGTTGAACACTGAAGCTTTCTTT. The chain joins TRBV29-1 to TRBJ1-1; no clear D. CDR3 length: 12 amino acids. The germline CDR1 and CDR2 sequences are SQVTM and ANQGSEA. The V gene lost 4 bases and the J gene lost 0 bases, with 6 bases spanning the gap.

This chain uses TRBV27 with TRBJ2-1; 10 bases map to TRBD2. Germline loops: CDR1 MNHEY, CDR2 SMNVEV (reference sequence). V dropped 5 bases and J dropped 8; count of bases not matched to a gene: 12. The length of the CDR3 is 16 residues. CDR3 sequence: CASSDSGRPGYYEQFF. In DNA form, the CDR3 reads TGTGCCAGCAGTGATAGCGGGAGGCCCGGATACTATGAGCAGTTCTTC.

This clone was seen a single time. CDR3 nucleotides: TGTGCCAGCAGCTTAGGGACAGGAGAGAATCAGCCCCAGCATTTT. It codes for CASSLGTGENQPQHF. This rearrangement joins TRBV7-9 to TRBJ1-5; TRBD1 aligns across 7 bases. J was trimmed by 4 bases and V by 1 base; bases with no gene match: 4. Germline V lookup: CDR1 SEHNR, CDR2 FQNEAQ (reference sequence). The CDR3 is 15 amino acids. The full variable domain, in which reference TRBV7-9 and TRBJ1-5 provide the parts outside the CDR3, is DTGVSQNPRHKITKRGQNVTFRCDPISEHNRLYWYRQTLGQGPEFLTYFQNEAQLEKSRLLSDRFSAERPKGSFSTLEIQRTEQGDSAMYLCASSLGTGENQPQHFGDGTRLSIL.

This chain joins TRBV28 and TRBJ1-3; the D gene is possibly TRBD1 (6 bases). The CDR3 is 14 amino acids. Germline values: CDR1 MDHEN, CDR2 SYDVKM. V shed 6 bases and J shed 3 bases, with 12 bases lying between them. CDR3 region: CASSAYRDGNTIYF. CDR3 sequence (DNA): TGTGCCAGCAGCGCATACAGGGATGGAAACACCATATATTTT. The variable domain in full, completed from reference TRBV28 and TRBJ1-3, reads DVKVTQSSRYLVKRTGEKVFLECVQDMDHENMFWYRQDPGLGLRLIYFSYDVKMKEKGDIPEGYSVSREKKERFSLILESASTNQTSMYLCASSAYRDGNTIYFGEGSWLTVV.